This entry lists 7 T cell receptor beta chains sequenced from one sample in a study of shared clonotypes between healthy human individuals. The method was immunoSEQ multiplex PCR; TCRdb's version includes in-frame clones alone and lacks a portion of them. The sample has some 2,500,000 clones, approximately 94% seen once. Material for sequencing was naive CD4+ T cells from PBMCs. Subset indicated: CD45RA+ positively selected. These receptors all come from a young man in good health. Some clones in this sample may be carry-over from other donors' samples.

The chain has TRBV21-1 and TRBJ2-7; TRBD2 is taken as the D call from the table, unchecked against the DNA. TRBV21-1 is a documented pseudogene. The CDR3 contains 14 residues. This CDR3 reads CAAVWRAGPYEQYF. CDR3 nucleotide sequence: TGTGCCGCAGTCTGGAGGGCCGGACCCTACGAGCAGTACTTC.

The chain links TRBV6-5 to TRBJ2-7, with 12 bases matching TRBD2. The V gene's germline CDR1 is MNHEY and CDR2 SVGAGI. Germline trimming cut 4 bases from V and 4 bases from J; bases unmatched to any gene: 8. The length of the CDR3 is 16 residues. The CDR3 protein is CASSSTSGSSWYEQYF. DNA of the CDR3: TGTGCCAGCAGTTCGACTAGCGGGAGCAGCTGGTACGAGCAGTACTTC.

The CDR3 spells CASSENPSGIGETQYF. CDR3 sequence (DNA): TGTGCCAGCAGCGAGAATCCTAGCGGGATTGGGGAGACCCAGTACTTC. The chain uses TRBV5-4 and TRBJ2-5; 9 bases fit TRBD2. The CDR3 contains 16 residues. Trimming cost V 4 bases and J 5 bases; bases outside gene matches: 12. Germline V lookup: CDR1 SGHNT, CDR2 YYREEE (reference sequence).

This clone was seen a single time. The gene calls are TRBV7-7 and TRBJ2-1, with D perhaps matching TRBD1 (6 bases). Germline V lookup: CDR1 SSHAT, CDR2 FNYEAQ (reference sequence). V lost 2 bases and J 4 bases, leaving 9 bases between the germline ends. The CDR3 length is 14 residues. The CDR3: CASSLTGKYNEQFF. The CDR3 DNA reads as TGTGCCAGCAGCTTAACAGGGAAATACAATGAGCAGTTCTTC.

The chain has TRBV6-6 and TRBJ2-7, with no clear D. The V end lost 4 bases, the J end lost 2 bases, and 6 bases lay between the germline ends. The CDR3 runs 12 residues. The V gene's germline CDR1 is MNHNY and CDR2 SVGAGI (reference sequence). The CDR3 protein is CASSFDPYEQYF. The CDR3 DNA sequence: TGTGCCAGCAGTTTCGACCCCTACGAGCAGTACTTC.

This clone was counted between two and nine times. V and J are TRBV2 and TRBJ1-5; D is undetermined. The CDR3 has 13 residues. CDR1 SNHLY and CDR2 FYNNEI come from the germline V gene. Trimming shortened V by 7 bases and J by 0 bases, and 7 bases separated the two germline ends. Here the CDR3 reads CASMADSNQPQHF. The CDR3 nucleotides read TGTGCCAGCATGGCAGATAGCAATCAGCCCCAGCATTTT.

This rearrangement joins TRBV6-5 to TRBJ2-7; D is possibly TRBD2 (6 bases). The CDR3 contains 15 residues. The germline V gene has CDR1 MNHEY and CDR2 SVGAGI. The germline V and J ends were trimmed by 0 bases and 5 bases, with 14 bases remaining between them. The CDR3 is CASSYSRENWDEQYF. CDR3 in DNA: TGTGCCAGCAGTTACTCCCGGGAGAACTGGGACGAGCAGTACTTC.